The 27 T cell receptor beta chains listed next were all sequenced from one sample in a study of blood T cells in healthy people across ages. The authors ran a second PCR of about 7 to 12 cycles using a sample-barcoded 5' primer and a J-beta primer mix. TCRdb redid the calling of the 5' RACE reads with MiXCR, one entry per CDR3 protein. The data show almost 1 million distinct CDR3 sequences, with about 53% seen just once and roughly 23% held by the top ten. Sequencing was done on a sample of blood. The receptor source for this set is a woman in her sixties or seventies in good health.

A few counts support this clonotype. The V and J genes are TRBV12-3 or TRBV12-4 and TRBJ2-1; D gene ambiguous. The CDR3 covers 14 residues. Trimming removed 6 bases from V and 6 bases from J, with 15 bases in between. CDR3: CASSHPRWFNEQFF. The DNA of the CDR3 is TGTGCCAGCAGCCACCCGAGGTGGTTCAATGAGCAGTTCTTC.

This chain links TRBV9 with TRBJ2-2; 7 nucleotides align to TRBD1. V lost 4 bases, J lost 0 bases, and 6 bases stayed unmatched. Germline lookup yields CDR1 SGDLS and CDR2 YYNGEE. The CDR3 contains 16 residues. The CDR3, as DNA: TGTGCCAGCAGCATATTAGGACAGGCGAACACCGGGGAGCTGTTTTTT. Protein sequence: CASSILGQANTGELFF.

Concerning this clonotype: A clone one base away is much larger, so this may be a read error. V usage is TRBV2 and J usage is TRBJ2-5; 12 nucleotides agree with TRBD2. CDR1 is SNHLY and CDR2 is FYNNEI in the germline V gene. V dropped 6 bases and J dropped 11; count of bases not matched to a gene: 10. This CDR3 spans 14 amino acids. The DNA of the CDR3 is TGTGCCAGCAGGCTGACTAGCGGGAGTAATGAGCAGTACTTC. Translated: CASRLTSGSNEQYF.

This clonotype was observed a few times. The chain joins TRBV7-2 to TRBJ2-6; TRBD2 matches 10 bases. Germline assignment: CDR1 SGHTA and CDR2 FQGNSA. The CDR3 is made up of 16 amino acids. The junction had 3 bases not matched to a gene; V was cut back by 5 bases and J by 2 bases. The CDR3 DNA follows: TGTGCCAGCAGCCCTCTAGCGGGAGCTGGGGCCAACGTCCTGACTTTC. This translates into CASSPLAGAGANVLTF.

The gene calls are TRBV18 and TRBJ2-1, with D possibly being TRBD1 (5 bases). The V gene's germline CDR1 is KGHSH and CDR2 LQKENI. Trimming pared 3 bases from V and 4 bases from J, leaving 10 bases between. This CDR3 has 14 residues. Here the CDR3 DNA reads TGTGCCAGCTCACCCGGACACCTTTACAATGAGCAGTTCTTC. This encodes CASSPGHLYNEQFF.

J is TRBJ2-7 and V is TRBV10-3; 9 bases agree with TRBD2. The length of the CDR3 is 14 residues. Germline lookup yields CDR1 ENHRY and CDR2 SYGVKD. Losses at the gene ends were 2 bases for V and 7 bases for J; bases not matched to a gene: 6. CDR3 region: CAISEQRGAREQYF. The CDR3 bases are TGTGCCATCAGTGAGCAGCGGGGGGCGCGGGAGCAGTACTTC.

This sequence joins TRBV20-1 and TRBJ2-2; 7 nucleotides line up with TRBD2. This CDR3 has 14 residues. After removal of 4 bases from V and 2 bases from J, the junction contained 4 bases not matched to a gene. Germline V gene data show CDR1 as DFQATT and CDR2 as SNEGSKA (reference sequence). The CDR3 is CSAKSSGNTGELFF. CDR3 in DNA: TGCAGTGCTAAATCTAGCGGTAACACCGGGGAGCTGTTTTTT.

The chain joins TRBV7-2 to TRBJ2-5; 8 bases agree with TRBD2. The V gene end was trimmed by 5 bases and the J gene end by 5 bases; junction bases not matched to a gene: 7. The CDR3 has 14 residues. Germline-derived CDR1 and CDR2 are SGHTA and FQGNSA. The CDR3 reads CASSVYGRGETQYF. The CDR3 bases are TGTGCCAGCAGCGTGTACGGGAGGGGGGAGACCCAGTACTTC.

The chain carries TRBV29-1 and TRBJ1-4, with D possibly TRBD1 on 5 matching bases. This CDR3 spans 14 amino acids. Germline V gives CDR1 SQVTM, CDR2 ANQGSEA. V dropped 4 bases and J dropped 8 bases, with 17 bases sitting between them. The CDR3 here is CSVASGRAEEKLFF. The CDR3 DNA sequence: TGCAGCGTTGCCTCAGGGAGGGCCGAGGAAAAACTGTTTTTT.

This chain uses TRBV20-1 with TRBJ2-1; D may be TRBD2 (6 bases). The V end lost 4 bases, the J end lost 7 bases, and 17 bases lay between the germline ends. CDR1 and CDR2 from the germline V gene are DFQATT and SNEGSKA (reference sequence). The CDR3 consists of 14 residues. CDR3 residues: CSANKAGAGNEQFF. The CDR3 nucleotides are TGCAGTGCTAATAAGGCGGGTGCGGGGAATGAGCAGTTCTTC.

The chain joins TRBV6-5 to TRBJ1-2, with D hard to call. This CDR3 contains 13 residues. Trimming stripped 7 bases from V and 6 bases from J, with 15 bases between. Germline CDR1 is MNHEY and CDR2 is SVGAGI. The CDR3 DNA reads as TGTGCCAGCACCGCGGGATACATCAATGGCTACACCTTC. This translates into CASTAGYINGYTF.

The rearrangement uses TRBV20-1 and TRBJ1-1, with 8 bases lining up with TRBD1. This CDR3 is 13 amino acids long. V dropped 0 bases and J dropped 7; count of bases not matched to a gene: 4. In germline, CDR1 is DFQATT, CDR2 SNEGSKA (reference sequence). The CDR3 here is CSARDPTGVEAFF. Written as DNA, the CDR3 is TGCAGTGCTAGAGACCCGACAGGGGTTGAAGCTTTCTTT.

The chain is built from TRBV5-6 and TRBJ2-1; TRBD1 agrees at 11 bases. From germline, CDR1 is SGHDT and CDR2 YYEEEE. The CDR3 sequence is 15 residues long. The V segment lost 4 bases and the J segment 8 bases; nucleotides outside the gene matches: 8. The CDR3 DNA sequence: TGTGCCAGCAGCGGCCGGGACAGGGGGTGGTATGAGCAGTTCTTC. Translation: CASSGRDRGWYEQFF.

This clonotype occurred once. V and J are TRBV5-1 and TRBJ2-5, with D possibly being TRBD2 (5 bases). The DNA end is more similar to TRBJ2-7, so the J call may be wrong. The CDR3 is 14 residues long. Germline CDR1 reads SGHRS; CDR2 reads YFSETQ. The chain's CDR3 is CASSLVGGPHEQYF. The CDR3 DNA is TGCGCCAGCAGCTTGGTTGGCGGGCCCCACGAGCAGTACTTC.

This clonotype was found a few times. The chain recombines TRBV20-1 with TRBJ2-7, with D unresolved. Germline-derived CDR1 and CDR2 are DFQATT and SNEGSKA (reference sequence). V was pared by 3 bases and J by 2 bases, with 11 bases between. The CDR3 spans 13 residues. The CDR3 nucleotides are TGCAGTGCTAGTGGTGGGCGAGCCTACGAGCAGTACTTC. The encoded protein is CSASGGRAYEQYF.

The genes are TRBV20-1 and TRBJ2-4; D gene ambiguous. V was cut by 1 base and J by 0 bases, with 13 bases left in between. CDR1 and CDR2 (germline): DFQATT, SNEGSKA (reference sequence). The CDR3 extends over 16 amino acids. CDR3 sequence (DNA): TGCAGTGCTAGAGTGTTCCAGTCGTTAGCCAAAAACATTCAGTACTTC. It encodes CSARVFQSLAKNIQYF.

This clonotype was found once. V usage is TRBV5-1 and J usage is TRBJ1-2; 8 bases match TRBD1. The CDR3 has 12 residues. Trimming removed 3 bases from V and 7 bases from J; junction bases left unmatched: 2. In germline, CDR1 is SGHRS, CDR2 YFSETQ. The CDR3 bases are TGCGCCAGCAGCTCCGGGACAGGTGGCTACACCTTC. It translates to CASSSGTGGYTF. Full variable domain (remainder filled in from reference TRBV5-1 and TRBJ1-2): KAGVTQTPRYLIKTRGQQVTLSCSPISGHRSVSWYQQTPGQGLQFLFEYFSETQRNKGNFPGRFSGRQFSNSRSEMNVSTLELGDSALYLCASSSGTGGYTFGSGTRLTVV.

The genes are TRBV6-5 and TRBJ2-4; TRBD1 aligns across 11 bases. The closer fit of TRBJ2-7 to the DNA end suggests the J call may be wrong. The V gene's germline CDR1 is MNHEY and CDR2 SVGAGI. The length of the CDR3 is 15 residues. CDR3 protein: CASSYSGTGGNEQYF. DNA for the CDR3: TGTGCCAGCAGTTACTCGGGGACAGGGGGAAACGAGCAGTACTTC.

This clonotype occurred once. The chain couples TRBV7-9 to TRBJ2-5; 7 bases map to TRBD2. CDR3 length equals 15 residues. CDR1 and CDR2 from the germline V gene are SEHNR and FQNEAQ (reference sequence). V lost 4 bases to trimming and J lost 3 bases; unmatched junction nucleotides: 8. This CDR3 reads CASSSSGLGEETQYF. The CDR3 DNA follows: TGTGCCAGCAGCTCTAGTGGACTAGGAGAAGAGACCCAGTACTTC.

This sequence joins TRBV11-2 and TRBJ2-7; 8 bases match TRBD2. After removal of 5 bases from V and 4 bases from J, the junction contained 13 bases not matched to a gene. Germline V gene lookup returns CDR1 SGHAT and CDR2 FQNNGV. The CDR3 consists of 16 residues. The CDR3 reads CASSPSRGGGGYEQYF. CDR3 bases: TGTGCCAGCAGCCCGTCCCGGGGGGGCGGAGGTTACGAGCAGTACTTC.

The chain couples TRBV28 to TRBJ1-1; D is unresolved. The CDR3 extends over 14 amino acids. V lost 3 bases to trimming and J lost 5 bases, with 13 bases between them. Germline assignment: CDR1 MDHEN and CDR2 SYDVKM. DNA of the CDR3: TGTGCCAGCAGTTTCCCGGGGTTTGGGACTGAAGCTTTCTTT. Its translation: CASSFPGFGTEAFF.

This clonotype was seen a handful of times. CDR3 protein: CASRPVLRGGQETQYF. CDR3 DNA: TGTGCCAGCAGACCCGTCCTAAGGGGGGGCCAAGAGACCCAGTACTTC. This chain connects TRBV11-2 to TRBJ2-5; possibly TRBD2 for D (7 bases). The CDR3 sequence is 16 residues long. V was pared by 6 bases and J by 1 base, with 18 bases between. Germline values: CDR1 SGHAT, CDR2 FQNNGV.

The chain uses TRBV29-1 and TRBJ1-1; a possible D gene is TRBD1 (6 bases). This CDR3 has 15 amino acids. V was shortened by 3 bases and J by 5 bases, with 19 bases between the two germline ends. CDR1 is SQVTM, CDR2 ANQGSEA, per germline. CDR3 DNA sequence: TGCAGCGTTGAGCCGGGGGGCCAAGGTGGGACTGAAGCTTTCTTT. It is translated as CSVEPGGQGGTEAFF.

The rearrangement links TRBV5-5 to TRBJ2-7; D not certain. The CDR3 totals 15 residues. Germline V lookup: CDR1 SGHKS, CDR2 YYEKEE (reference sequence). The V gene lost 4 bases and the J gene lost 0 bases, with 14 bases spanning the gap. The chain's CDR3 is CASSNPPGYSYEQYF. CDR3 DNA sequence: TGTGCCAGCAGCAATCCCCCAGGATACTCCTACGAGCAGTACTTC.

A few counts support this clonotype. V and J are TRBV6-1 and TRBJ2-5; no firm D call. Germline V gene data show CDR1 as MNHNS and CDR2 as SASEGT. This CDR3 spans 14 amino acids. V lost 5 bases and J lost 2, with 12 bases in between. The CDR3 spells CASSSRRAQETQYF. The CDR3 bases are TGTGCCAGCAGTTCCAGACGGGCGCAAGAGACCCAGTACTTC.

This clonotype was recorded only once. The chain uses TRBV5-1 and TRBJ2-3, with TRBD2 identical over 11 bases. With V trimmed by 5 bases and J by 6 bases, 5 bases remained unmatched. The germline CDR1 and CDR2 sequences are SGHRS and YFSETQ. This CDR3 comprises 14 residues. The CDR3 loop is CASRALAGVDTQYF. For the CDR3, the DNA is TGCGCCAGCAGAGCACTAGCGGGAGTGGATACGCAGTATTTT.

The V and J genes are TRBV4-2 and TRBJ2-7, with 10 bases fitting TRBD2. CDR3 size: 17 residues. Per the germline V gene, CDR1 is LGHNA and CDR2 is YNFKEQ. Trimming cost V 4 bases and J 3 bases; bases outside gene matches: 12. CDR3 sequence: CASSPSSGTSVDYEQYF. DNA for the CDR3: TGTGCCAGCAGCCCATCCTCCGGGACTAGCGTTGACTACGAGCAGTACTTC.